This T cell receptor (beta chain) was sequenced for a study of cytomegalovirus exposure and HLA in healthy donors. The germline V gene has CDR1 SGHDN and CDR2 FVKESK. CDR3 length: 15 amino acids. Healthy bone marrow donors made up the donors. Regarding this clone: The target antigen is unknown. The junction and the germline gene differ at one end; a read error may be behind it.

Both 60 Vbeta primers and 13 Jbeta primers went into the PCR. Data came from immunoSEQ multiplex PCR; TCRdb stores just in-frame clones and leaves some out. The profile shows about 140,000 clones, about 80% of them singletons. Findings of the study overall: Certain indistinguishable V segments, among them TRBV6-2 and TRBV6-3, were excluded. The classifier, whose performance was assessed in both the original and validation cohorts, reportedly diagnosed cytomegalovirus status with high specificity and sensitivity.

The chain uses TRBV14 and TRBJ2-7; 10 positions agree with TRBD2. The TCR was taken from a middle-aged woman in good health and CMV-seronegative. Source material: PBMCs. Here the CDR3 DNA reads TGTGCCAGCAGCCCTTGGACTAGCGGTTCCTACAAGCAGTACTTC. It translates to CASSPWTSGSYKQYF.